The clone carrying this T cell receptor (beta chain) was detected many times. What it binds is not known. There are 14 residues in the CDR3. Trimming pared 6 bases from V and 2 bases from J, leaving 11 bases between. Germline V lookup: CDR1 MDHEN, CDR2 SYDVKM. Graves' hyperthyroidism is called stable when ophthalmopathy does not progress within 18 months. RNA transcripts were the template for amplifying TCR beta CDR3 regions. With the HTBI primer set, the TCR CDR3 went through a first round of RT-PCR. A single record per CDR3 protein comes from TCRdb applying MiXCR to the multiplex PCR reads. Of about 570,000 distinct CDR3 sequences listed, 14% are singletons. The data were obtained in a study of T cells in Graves' hyperthyroidism and ophthalmopathy. Across the whole study: Peripheral blood was taken when the disease was first diagnosed, before any treatment began. Study-level points and caveats: Blood also showed most of the thyroid clonotypes that were expanded above 0.001. Ophthalmopathy, which appeared later, was predicted by the model a median around 6.5 months before onset.

This clonotype was sampled from a middle-aged woman with Graves' hyperthyroidism. The material sequenced was blood. The J gene is TRBJ1-5, the V gene TRBV28; D is uncertain. The CDR3 loop reads CASRDPGGNQPQHF. The DNA of the CDR3 is TGTGCCAGCAGGGACCCGGGTGGCAATCAGCCCCAGCATTTT.